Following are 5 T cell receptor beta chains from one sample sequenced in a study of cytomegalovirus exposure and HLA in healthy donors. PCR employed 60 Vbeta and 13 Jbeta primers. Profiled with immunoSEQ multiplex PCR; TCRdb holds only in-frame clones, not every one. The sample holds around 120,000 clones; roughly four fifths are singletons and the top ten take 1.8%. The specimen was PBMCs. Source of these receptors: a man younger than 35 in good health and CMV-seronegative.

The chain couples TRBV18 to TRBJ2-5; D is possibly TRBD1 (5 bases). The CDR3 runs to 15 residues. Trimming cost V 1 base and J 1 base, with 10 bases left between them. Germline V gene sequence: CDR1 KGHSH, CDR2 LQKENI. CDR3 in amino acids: CASSPLQGSQETQYF. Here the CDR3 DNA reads TGTGCCAGCTCACCACTTCAGGGCTCCCAAGAGACCCAGTACTTC.

Written as DNA, the CDR3 is TGTGCTAGTGGTTTGGGACTGACCGAAGCCTACGAGCAGTACTTC. It is translated as CASGLGLTEAYEQYF. This chain joins TRBV12-5 and TRBJ2-7, with D unresolved. The CDR3 is 15 residues long. Between the trimmed V and J ends, which lost 1 base and 2 bases, there was a span of 12 bases. The germline gives CDR1 LGHNT, CDR2 FRNRAP.

The CDR3 nucleotides are TGTGCCAGCAGCTTAGTAACCCAGCGGGGAAGGAATGAGCAGTTCTTC. Encoded protein: CASSLVTQRGRNEQFF. The chain couples TRBV11-2 to TRBJ2-1; 7 nucleotides line up with TRBD2. Per germline, CDR1 SGHAT and CDR2 FQNNGV. The CDR3 is made up of 16 amino acids. The V segment lost 1 base and the J segment 7 bases; nucleotides outside the gene matches: 10.

The CDR3 DNA reads as TGTGCCAGCACCACTACGGGGTACGAGCAGTACTTC. Protein product: CASTTTGYEQYF. V is TRBV7-9 and J is TRBJ2-7; D possibly corresponds to TRBD2 (5 bases). Germline loops: CDR1 SEHNR, CDR2 FQNEAQ (reference sequence). V lost 7 bases, J lost 4 bases, and 11 bases lay in between. This CDR3 contains 12 residues. Full variable domain (rest looked up from reference TRBV7-9 and TRBJ2-7): DTGVSQNPRHKITKRGQNVTFRCDPISEHNRLYWYRQTLGQGPEFLTYFQNEAQLEKSRLLSDRFSAERPKGSFSTLEIQRTEQGDSAMYLCASTTTGYEQYFGPGTRLTVT.

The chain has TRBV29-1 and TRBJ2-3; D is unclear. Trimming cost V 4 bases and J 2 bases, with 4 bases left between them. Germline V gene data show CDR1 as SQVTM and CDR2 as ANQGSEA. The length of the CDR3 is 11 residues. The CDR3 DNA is TGCAGCGTTGCTATCACAGATACGCAGTATTTT. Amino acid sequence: CSVAITDTQYF.